This TCR beta chain was identified in a study of T cell responses to AZD1222 COVID-19 vaccine. Germline V CDR1 and CDR2: ENHRY, SYGVKD. V gave up 0 bases and J gave up 6 bases, with 11 bases separating them. CDR3 size: 15 residues. Sequencing used immunoSEQ multiplex PCR; TCRdb keeps in-frame clones, though not all of them. The sample consists of 120,000 to 150,000 clones, more than 70% of them appearing once. This specimen was peripheral blood, taken 28 days after the second AZD1222 dose. The chain links TRBV10-3 to TRBJ2-2; no firm D call. This clonotype originated in an adult who received the AZD1222 COVID-19 vaccine. In nucleotides, the CDR3 is TGTGCCATCAGTGAGTCCTTAAATAGCCCCGGGGAGCTGTTTTTT. Translation: CAISESLNSPGELFF.